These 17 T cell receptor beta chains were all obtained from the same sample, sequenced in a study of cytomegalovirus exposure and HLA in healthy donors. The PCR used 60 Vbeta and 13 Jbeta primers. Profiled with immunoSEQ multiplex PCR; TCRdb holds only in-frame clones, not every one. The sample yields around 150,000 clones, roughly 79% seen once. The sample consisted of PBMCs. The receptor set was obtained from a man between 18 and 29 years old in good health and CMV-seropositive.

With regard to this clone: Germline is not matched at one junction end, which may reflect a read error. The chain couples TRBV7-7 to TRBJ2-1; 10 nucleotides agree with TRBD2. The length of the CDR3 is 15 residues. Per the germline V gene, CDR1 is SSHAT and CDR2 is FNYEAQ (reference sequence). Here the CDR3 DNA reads TGTGCTAGCAGCTTAAGGCTAGCGGGAGACAATGAGCAGTTCTTC. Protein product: CASSLRLAGDNEQFF.

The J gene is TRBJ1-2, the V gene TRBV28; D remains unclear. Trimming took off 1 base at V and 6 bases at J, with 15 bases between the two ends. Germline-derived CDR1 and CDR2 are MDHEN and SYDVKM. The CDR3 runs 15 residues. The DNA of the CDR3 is TGTGCCAGCAGTTTATCCCGGCTCGGGTTAGATGGCTACACCTTC. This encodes CASSLSRLGLDGYTF.

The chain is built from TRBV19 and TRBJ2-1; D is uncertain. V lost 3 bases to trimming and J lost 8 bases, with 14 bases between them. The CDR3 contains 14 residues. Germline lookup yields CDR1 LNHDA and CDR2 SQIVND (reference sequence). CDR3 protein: CASSISTEYHEQFF. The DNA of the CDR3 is TGTGCCAGTAGTATTTCAACCGAGTACCATGAGCAGTTCTTC. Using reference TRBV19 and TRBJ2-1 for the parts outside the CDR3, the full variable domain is DGGITQSPKYLFRKEGQNVTLSCEQNLNHDAMYWYRQDPGQGLRLIYYSQIVNDFQKGDIAEGYSVSREKKESFPLTVTSAQKNPTAFYLCASSISTEYHEQFFGPGTRLTVL.

In DNA, the CDR3 is TGTGCCAGCAGTCTTGGGGCACCGAACACTGAAGCTTTCTTT. Protein product: CASSLGAPNTEAFF. This chain joins TRBV14 and TRBJ1-1; TRBD1 is a possible D gene (5 bases). Germline CDR1 reads SGHDN; CDR2 reads FVKESK. With 6 bases removed from V and 1 base from J, the gap between germline ends came to 12 bases. This CDR3 has 14 amino acids.

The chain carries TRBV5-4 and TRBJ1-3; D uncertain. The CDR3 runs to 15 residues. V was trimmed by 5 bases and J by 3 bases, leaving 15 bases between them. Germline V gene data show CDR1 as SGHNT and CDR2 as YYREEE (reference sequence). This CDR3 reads CASRPDPGGGNTIYF. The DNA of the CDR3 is TGTGCCAGCAGACCGGACCCAGGAGGTGGAAACACCATATATTTT.

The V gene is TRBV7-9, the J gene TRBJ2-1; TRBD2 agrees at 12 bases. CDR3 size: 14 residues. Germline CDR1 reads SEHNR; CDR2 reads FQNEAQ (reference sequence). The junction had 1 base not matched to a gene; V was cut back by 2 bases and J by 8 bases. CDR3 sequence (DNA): TGTGCCAGCAGCTTAAGACTAGCGGGAGATGAGCAGTTCTTC. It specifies CASSLRLAGDEQFF.

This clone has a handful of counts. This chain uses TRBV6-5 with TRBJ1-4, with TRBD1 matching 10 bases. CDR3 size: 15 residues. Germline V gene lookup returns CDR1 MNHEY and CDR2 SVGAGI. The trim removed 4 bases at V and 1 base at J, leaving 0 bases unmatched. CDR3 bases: TGTGCCAGCAGTTGGACAGGGGGAACTAATGAAAAACTGTTTTTT. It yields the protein CASSWTGGTNEKLFF.

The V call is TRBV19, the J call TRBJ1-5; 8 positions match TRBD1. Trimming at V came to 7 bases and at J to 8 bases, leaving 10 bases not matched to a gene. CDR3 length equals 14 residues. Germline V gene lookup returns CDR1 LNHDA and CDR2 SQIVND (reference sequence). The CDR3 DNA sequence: TGTGCCAGTATCCCTCCAGGGGGCGTGAAGCCCCAGCATTTT. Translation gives CASIPPGGVKPQHF.

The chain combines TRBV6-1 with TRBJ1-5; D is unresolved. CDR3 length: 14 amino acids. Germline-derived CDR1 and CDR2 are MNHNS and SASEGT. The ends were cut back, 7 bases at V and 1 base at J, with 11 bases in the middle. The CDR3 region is CASNPGLSNQPQHF. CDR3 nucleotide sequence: TGTGCCAGCAATCCGGGGTTAAGCAATCAGCCCCAGCATTTT.

CDR3 sequence (DNA): TGTGCCAGCAGCTTAAACCGCGGGACTGAAGCTTTCTTT. Its protein product is CASSLNRGTEAFF. This rearrangement joins TRBV7-2 to TRBJ1-1; D uncertain. This CDR3 contains 13 residues. V lost 2 bases, J lost 5 bases, and 9 bases lay in between. Germline V gene lookup returns CDR1 SGHTA and CDR2 FQGNSA.

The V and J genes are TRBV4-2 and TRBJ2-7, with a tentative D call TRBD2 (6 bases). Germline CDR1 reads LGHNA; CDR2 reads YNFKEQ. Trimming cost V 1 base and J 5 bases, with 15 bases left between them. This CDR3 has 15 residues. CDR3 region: CASSQVSGGHHEQYF. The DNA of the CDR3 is TGTGCCAGCAGCCAAGTGAGTGGAGGGCACCACGAGCAGTACTTC.

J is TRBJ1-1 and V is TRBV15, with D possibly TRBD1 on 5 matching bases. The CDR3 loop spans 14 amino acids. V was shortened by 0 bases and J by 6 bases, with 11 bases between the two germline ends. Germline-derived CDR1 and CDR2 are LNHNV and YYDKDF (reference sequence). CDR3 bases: TGTGCCACCAGCAGAGAGGGCAGGGCCTCTGAAGCTTTCTTT. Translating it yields CATSREGRASEAFF.

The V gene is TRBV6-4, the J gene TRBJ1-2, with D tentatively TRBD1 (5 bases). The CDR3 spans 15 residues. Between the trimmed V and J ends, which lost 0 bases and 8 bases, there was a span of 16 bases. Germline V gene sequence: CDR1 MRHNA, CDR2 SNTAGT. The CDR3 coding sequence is TGTGCCAGCAGTGACTCTGCAACAGGCTTTTTGGGCTACACCTTC. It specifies CASSDSATGFLGYTF.

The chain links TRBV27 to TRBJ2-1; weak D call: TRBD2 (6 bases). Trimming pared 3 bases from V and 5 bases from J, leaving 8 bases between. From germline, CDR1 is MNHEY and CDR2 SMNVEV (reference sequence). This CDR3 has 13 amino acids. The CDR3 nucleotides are TGTGCCAGCAGTTTGGGACTCGACAATGAGCAGTTCTTC. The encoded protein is CASSLGLDNEQFF.

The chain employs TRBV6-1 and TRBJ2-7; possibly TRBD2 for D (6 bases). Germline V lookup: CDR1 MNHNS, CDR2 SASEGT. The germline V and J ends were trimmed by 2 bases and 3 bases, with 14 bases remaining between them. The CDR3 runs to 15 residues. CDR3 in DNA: TGTGCCAGCAGTGAATTGGAGGGGTTAGTCTACGAGCAGTACTTC. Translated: CASSELEGLVYEQYF.

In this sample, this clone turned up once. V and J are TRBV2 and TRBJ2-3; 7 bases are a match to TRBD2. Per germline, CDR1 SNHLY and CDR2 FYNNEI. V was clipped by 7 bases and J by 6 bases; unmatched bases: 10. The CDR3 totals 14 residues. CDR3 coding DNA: TGTGCCAGCACCAATTGGGGGGGGGAGGATACGCAGTATTTT. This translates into CASTNWGGEDTQYF.

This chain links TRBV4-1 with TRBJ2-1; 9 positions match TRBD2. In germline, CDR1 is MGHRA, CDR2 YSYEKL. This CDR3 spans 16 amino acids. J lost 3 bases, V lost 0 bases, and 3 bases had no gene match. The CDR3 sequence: CASSQDEREVYNEQFF. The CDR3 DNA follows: TGCGCCAGCAGCCAAGATGAGCGGGAGGTCTACAATGAGCAGTTCTTC.